Included here is one T cell receptor (beta chain) sequence, with context. The CDR3 is made up of 12 amino acids. Per germline, CDR1 SQVTM and CDR2 ANQGSEA. Trimming shortened V by 1 base and J by 1 base, and 4 bases separated the two germline ends. The TCR beta CDR3 regions underwent amplification using RNA transcripts as the source. HTBI primers drove first-round RT-PCR of the TCR CDR3. MiXCR, run by TCRdb on the multiplex PCR reads, gives a single entry per CDR3 protein. The repertoire holds under 700,000 distinct CDR3 sequences, with approximately 16% as singletons. The data belong to a study of T cells in Graves' hyperthyroidism and ophthalmopathy. Patients showing uncontrolled infection, other autoimmune disease, pregnancy or lactation were ineligible. Diagnoses rested on clinical symptoms, serum thyroxine and TRAb, thyroid ultrasound and orbital computed tomography.

The chain carries TRBV29-1 and TRBJ1-1; D not resolved. The receptor's source is a woman aged 18-29 years with Graves' hyperthyroidism. The sample consisted of blood. The CDR3 DNA is TGCAGCGTTGAAGGGGGGAACACTGAAGCTTTCTTT. It translates to CSVEGGNTEAFF.